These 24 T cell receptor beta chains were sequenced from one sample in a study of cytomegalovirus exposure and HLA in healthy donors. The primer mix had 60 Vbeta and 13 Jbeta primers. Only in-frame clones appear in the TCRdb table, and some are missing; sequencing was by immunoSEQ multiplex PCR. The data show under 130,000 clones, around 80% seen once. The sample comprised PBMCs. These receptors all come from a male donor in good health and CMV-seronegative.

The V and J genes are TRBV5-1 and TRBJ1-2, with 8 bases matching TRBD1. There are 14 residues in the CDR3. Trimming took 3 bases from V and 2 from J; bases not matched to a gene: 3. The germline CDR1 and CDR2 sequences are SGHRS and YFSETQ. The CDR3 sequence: CASSSRQGNYGYTF. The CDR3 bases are TGCGCCAGCAGCTCCCGACAGGGGAACTATGGCTACACCTTC.

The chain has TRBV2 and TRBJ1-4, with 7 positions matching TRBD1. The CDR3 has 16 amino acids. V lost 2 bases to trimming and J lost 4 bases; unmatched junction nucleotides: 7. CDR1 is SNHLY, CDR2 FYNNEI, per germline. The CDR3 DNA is TGTGCCAGCAGTGAAACCCAGGGGGAAGGTAATGAAAAACTGTTTTTT. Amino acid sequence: CASSETQGEGNEKLFF.

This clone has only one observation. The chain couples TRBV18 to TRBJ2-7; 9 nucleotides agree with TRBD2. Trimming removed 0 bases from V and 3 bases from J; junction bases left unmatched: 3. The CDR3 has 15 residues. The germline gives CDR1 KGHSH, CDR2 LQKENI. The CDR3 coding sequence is TGTGCCAGCTCACCACCAAGCGGGAGGAGCTACGAGCAGTACTTC. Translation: CASSPPSGRSYEQYF. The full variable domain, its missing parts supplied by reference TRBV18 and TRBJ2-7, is NAGVMQNPRHLVRRRGQEARLRCSPMKGHSHVYWYRQLPEEGLKFMVYLQKENIIDESGMPKERFSAEFPKEGPSILRIQQVVRGDSAAYFCASSPPSGRSYEQYFGPGTRLTVT.

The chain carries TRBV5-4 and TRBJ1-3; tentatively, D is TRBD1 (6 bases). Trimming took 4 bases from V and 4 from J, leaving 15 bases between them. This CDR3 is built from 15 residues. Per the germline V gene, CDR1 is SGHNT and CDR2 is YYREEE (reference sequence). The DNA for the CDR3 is TGTGCCAGCAGCCCGGGCGGGGGGGCCGGAAACACCATATATTTT. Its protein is CASSPGGGAGNTIYF.

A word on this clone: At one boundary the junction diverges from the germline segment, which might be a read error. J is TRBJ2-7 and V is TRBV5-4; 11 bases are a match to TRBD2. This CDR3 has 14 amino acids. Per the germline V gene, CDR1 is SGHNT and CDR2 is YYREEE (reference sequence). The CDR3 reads CASSLKLAGEEQCF. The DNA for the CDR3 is TGTGCCAGCAGCTTAAAACTAGCGGGAGAAGAGCAGTGCTTC.

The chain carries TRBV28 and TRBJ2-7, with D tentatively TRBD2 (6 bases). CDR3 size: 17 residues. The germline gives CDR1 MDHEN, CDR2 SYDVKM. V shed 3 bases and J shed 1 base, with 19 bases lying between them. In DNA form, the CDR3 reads TGTGCCAGCAGTTTCCTCGCTCTGTTGGGGGGTTCCTACGAGCAGTACTTC. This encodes CASSFLALLGGSYEQYF.

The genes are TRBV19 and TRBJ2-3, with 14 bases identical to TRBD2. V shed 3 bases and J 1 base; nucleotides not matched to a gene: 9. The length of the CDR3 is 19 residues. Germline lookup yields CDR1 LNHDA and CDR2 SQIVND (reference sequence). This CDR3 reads CASSIGTSGSLLGTDTQYF. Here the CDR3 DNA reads TGTGCCAGTAGTATCGGGACTAGCGGGAGTCTACTGGGCACAGATACGCAGTATTTT.

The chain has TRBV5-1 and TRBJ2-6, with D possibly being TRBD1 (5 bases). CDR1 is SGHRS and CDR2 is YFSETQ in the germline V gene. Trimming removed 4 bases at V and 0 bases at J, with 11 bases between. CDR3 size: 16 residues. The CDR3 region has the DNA TGCGCCAGCAGCCCCCGACAGTCCTCTGGGGCCAACGTCCTGACTTTC. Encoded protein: CASSPRQSSGANVLTF.

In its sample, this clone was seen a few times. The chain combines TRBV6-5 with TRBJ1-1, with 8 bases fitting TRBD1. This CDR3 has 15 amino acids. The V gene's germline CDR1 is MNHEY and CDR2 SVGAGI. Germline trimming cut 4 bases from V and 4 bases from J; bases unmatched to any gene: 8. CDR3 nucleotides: TGTGCCAGCAGTTCGGACAGGGAAGGGAGCACTGAAGCTTTCTTT. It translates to CASSSDREGSTEAFF.

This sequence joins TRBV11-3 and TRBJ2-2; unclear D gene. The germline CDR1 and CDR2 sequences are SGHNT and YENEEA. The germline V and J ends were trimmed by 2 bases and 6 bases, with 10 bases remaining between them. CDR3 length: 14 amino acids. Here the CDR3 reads CASSLTRSAGELFF. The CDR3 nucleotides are TGTGCCAGCAGCTTAACGAGGAGCGCCGGGGAGCTGTTTTTT.

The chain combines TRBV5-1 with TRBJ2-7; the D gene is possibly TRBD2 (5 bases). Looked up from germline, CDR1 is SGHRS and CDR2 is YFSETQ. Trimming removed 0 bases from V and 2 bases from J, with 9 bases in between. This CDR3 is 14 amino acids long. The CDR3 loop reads CASSLGPEAYEQYF. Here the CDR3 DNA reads TGCGCCAGCAGCTTGGGGCCGGAGGCCTACGAGCAGTACTTC. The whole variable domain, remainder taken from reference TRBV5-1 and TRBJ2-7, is KAGVTQTPRYLIKTRGQQVTLSCSPISGHRSVSWYQQTPGQGLQFLFEYFSETQRNKGNFPGRFSGRQFSNSRSEMNVSTLELGDSALYLCASSLGPEAYEQYFGPGTRLTVT.

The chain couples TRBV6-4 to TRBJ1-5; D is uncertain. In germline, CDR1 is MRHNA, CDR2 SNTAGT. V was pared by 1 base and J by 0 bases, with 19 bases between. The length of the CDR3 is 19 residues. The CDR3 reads CASSDWREFTHYSNQPQHF. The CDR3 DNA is TGTGCCAGCAGTGACTGGAGGGAATTTACCCACTATAGCAATCAGCCCCAGCATTTT.

In DNA, the CDR3 is TGTGCCATCAGTGAGTTGTTACCGGGACAGGGTAGGGGGGACAATCAGCCCCAGCATTTT. It codes for CAISELLPGQGRGDNQPQHF. The chain employs TRBV10-3 and TRBJ1-5, with 9 bases aligning to TRBD1. This CDR3 comprises 20 residues. Germline CDR1 is ENHRY and CDR2 is SYGVKD. The junction had 16 bases not matched to a gene; V was cut back by 1 base and J by 3 bases.

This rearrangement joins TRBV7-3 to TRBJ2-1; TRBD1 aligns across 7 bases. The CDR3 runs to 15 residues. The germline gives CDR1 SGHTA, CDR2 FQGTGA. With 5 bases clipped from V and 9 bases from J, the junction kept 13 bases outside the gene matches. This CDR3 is CASSHSLGPGGEQFF. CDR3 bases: TGTGCCAGCAGCCACTCCCTTGGCCCAGGGGGTGAGCAGTTCTTC.

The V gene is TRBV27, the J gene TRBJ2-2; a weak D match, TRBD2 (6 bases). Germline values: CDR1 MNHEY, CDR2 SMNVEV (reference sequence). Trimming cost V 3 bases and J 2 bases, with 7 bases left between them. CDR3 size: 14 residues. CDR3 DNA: TGTGCCAGCAGTTTCGCGGGAAACACCGGGGAGCTGTTTTTT. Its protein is CASSFAGNTGELFF.

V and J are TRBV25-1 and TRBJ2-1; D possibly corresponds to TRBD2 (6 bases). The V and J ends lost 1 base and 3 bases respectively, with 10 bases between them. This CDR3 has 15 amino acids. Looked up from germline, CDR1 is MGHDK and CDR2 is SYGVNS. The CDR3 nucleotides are TGTGCCAGCAGTGAATGGCGGGGCGACTACAATGAGCAGTTCTTC. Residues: CASSEWRGDYNEQFF.

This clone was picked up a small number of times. This CDR3 is CASSPALRGDRGSAFF. In DNA, the CDR3 is TGTGCCAGTAGCCCTGCGCTACGGGGAGACAGGGGCTCGGCTTTCTTT. This chain links TRBV19 with TRBJ1-1, with TRBD1 identical over 8 bases. V was pared by 6 bases and J by 11 bases, with 20 bases of the junction left unmatched. From germline, CDR1 is LNHDA and CDR2 SQIVND (reference sequence). The CDR3 is made up of 16 amino acids.

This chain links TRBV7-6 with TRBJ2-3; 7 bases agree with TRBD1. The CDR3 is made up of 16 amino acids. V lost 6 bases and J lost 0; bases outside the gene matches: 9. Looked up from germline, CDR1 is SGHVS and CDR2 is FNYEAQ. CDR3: CASSLIGTASTDTQYF. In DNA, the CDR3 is TGTGCCAGCAGTCTTATCGGGACAGCTAGCACAGATACGCAGTATTTT. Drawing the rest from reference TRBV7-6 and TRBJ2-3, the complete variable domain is GAGVSQSPRYKVTKRGQDVALRCDPISGHVSLYWYRQALGQGPEFLTYFNYEAQQDKSGLPNDRFSAERPEGSISTLTIQRTEQRDSAMYRCASSLIGTASTDTQYFGPGTRLTVL.

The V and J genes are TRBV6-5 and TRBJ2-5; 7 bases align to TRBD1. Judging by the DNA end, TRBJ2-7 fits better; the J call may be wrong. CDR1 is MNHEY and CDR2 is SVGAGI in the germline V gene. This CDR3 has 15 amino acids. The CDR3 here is CASSYSRDSSYEQYF. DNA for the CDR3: TGTGCCAGCAGTTACTCGAGGGACAGTTCCTACGAGCAGTACTTC.

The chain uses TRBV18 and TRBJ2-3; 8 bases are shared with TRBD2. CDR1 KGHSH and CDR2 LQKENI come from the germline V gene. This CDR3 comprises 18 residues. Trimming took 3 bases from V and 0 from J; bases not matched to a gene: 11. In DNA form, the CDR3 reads TGTGCCAGCTCACCTACCGGGGGGGCGTCATCTAGCACAGATACGCAGTATTTT. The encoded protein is CASSPTGGASSSTDTQYF. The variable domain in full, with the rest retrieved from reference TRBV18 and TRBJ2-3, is NAGVMQNPRHLVRRRGQEARLRCSPMKGHSHVYWYRQLPEEGLKFMVYLQKENIIDESGMPKERFSAEFPKEGPSILRIQQVVRGDSAAYFCASSPTGGASSSTDTQYFGPGTRLTVL.

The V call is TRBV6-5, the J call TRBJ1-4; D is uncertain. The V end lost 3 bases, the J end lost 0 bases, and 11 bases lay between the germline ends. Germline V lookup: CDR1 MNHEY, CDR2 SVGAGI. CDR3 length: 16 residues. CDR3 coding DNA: TGTGCCAGCAGTTATCAACTTAGTGCAACTAATGAAAAACTGTTTTTT. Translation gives CASSYQLSATNEKLFF.

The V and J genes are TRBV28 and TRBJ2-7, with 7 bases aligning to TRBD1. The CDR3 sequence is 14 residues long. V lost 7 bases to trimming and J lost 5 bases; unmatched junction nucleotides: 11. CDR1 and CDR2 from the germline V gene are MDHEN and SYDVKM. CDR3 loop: CASTLTQGWDEQYF. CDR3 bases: TGTGCCAGCACCCTAACACAGGGGTGGGACGAGCAGTACTTC.

The CDR3 sequence is CASSIKLAQGNQPQHF. The CDR3 nucleotides read TGTGCCAGTAGTATAAAGCTGGCACAGGGGAATCAGCCCCAGCATTTT. The V call is TRBV19, the J call TRBJ1-5; 7 bases line up with TRBD1. Trimming removed 2 bases from V and 4 bases from J; junction bases left unmatched: 8. In germline, CDR1 is LNHDA, CDR2 SQIVND (reference sequence). The CDR3 runs to 16 residues.

This CDR3 is CASSVAGQGVGGANVLTF. CDR3 DNA: TGTGCCAGCAGCGTAGCGGGACAGGGGGTAGGGGGGGCCAACGTCCTGACTTTC. This chain links TRBV9 with TRBJ2-6; TRBD1 aligns across 11 bases. Germline V lookup: CDR1 SGDLS, CDR2 YYNGEE. The length of the CDR3 is 18 residues. V was clipped by 0 bases and J by 4 bases; unmatched bases: 6.